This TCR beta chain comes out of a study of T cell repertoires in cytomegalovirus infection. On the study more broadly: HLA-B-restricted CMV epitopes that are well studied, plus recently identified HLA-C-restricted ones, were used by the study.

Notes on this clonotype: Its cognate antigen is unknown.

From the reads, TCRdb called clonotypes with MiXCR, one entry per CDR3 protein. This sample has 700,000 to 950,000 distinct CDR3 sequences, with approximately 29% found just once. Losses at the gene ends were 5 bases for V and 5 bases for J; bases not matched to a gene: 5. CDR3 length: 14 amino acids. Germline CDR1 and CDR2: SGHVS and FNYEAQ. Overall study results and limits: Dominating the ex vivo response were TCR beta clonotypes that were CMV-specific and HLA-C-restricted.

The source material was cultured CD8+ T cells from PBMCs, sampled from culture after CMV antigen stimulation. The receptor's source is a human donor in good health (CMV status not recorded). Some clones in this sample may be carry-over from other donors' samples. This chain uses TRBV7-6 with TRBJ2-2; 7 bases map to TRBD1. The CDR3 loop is CASSPRGQTGELFF. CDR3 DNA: TGTGCCAGCAGCCCCCGGGGACAGACCGGGGAGCTGTTTTTT.